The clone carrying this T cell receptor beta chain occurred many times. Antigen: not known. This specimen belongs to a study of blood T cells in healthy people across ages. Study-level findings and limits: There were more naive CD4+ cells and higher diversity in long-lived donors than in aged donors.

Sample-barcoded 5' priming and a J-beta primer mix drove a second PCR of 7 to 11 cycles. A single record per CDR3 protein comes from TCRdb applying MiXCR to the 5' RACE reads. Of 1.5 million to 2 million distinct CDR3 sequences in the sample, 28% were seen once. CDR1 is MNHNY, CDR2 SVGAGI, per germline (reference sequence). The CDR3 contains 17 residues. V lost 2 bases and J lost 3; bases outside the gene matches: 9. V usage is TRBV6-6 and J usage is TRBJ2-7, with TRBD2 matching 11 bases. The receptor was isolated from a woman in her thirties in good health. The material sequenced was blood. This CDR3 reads CASSYQGPSGGHYEQYF. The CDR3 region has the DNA TGTGCCAGCAGTTACCAGGGTCCTAGCGGGGGGCACTACGAGCAGTACTTC.